This TCR beta chain originates from a study of lymphopenia after photon versus proton radiotherapy. Notes on the study in general: Authors raise, but do not show, better survival with proton therapy. Relative stability marked proton patients; photon patients lost diversity and naive cells.

The repertoire was sequenced with immunoSEQ multiplex PCR; TCRdb's copy has only in-frame clones and lacks some. The sample has about 160,000 clones; around nine tenths are singletons. The CDR3 is 16 residues long. CDR1 is SGDLS, CDR2 YYNGEE, per germline. Unmatched junction bases numbered 7, after V lost 0 bases and J lost 4 bases. On this clone itself: Its antigen is undetermined.

The gene calls are TRBV9 and TRBJ2-1; TRBD2 agrees at 7 bases. The sequencing used peripheral blood, collected from a patient treated with photon-based radiotherapy. The TCR sequence derives from a man in his fifties with gastric cancer. The CDR3 spells CASSVGRDYSYNEQFF. The CDR3 DNA sequence: TGTGCCAGCAGCGTAGGCCGGGACTACTCTTACAATGAGCAGTTCTTC.